This entry lists 5 T cell receptor beta chains sequenced from one sample in a study of CD8 T cells in Susac syndrome. The RNA input was about 0.5 to 1 ug, and it was reverse transcribed with random hexamers. TCRdb re-derived calls from the immunoSEQ multiplex PCR reads in MiXCR, one entry per CDR3 protein. This sample yields roughly 200,000 distinct CDR3 sequences, of which 95% are seen a single time; 0.15% to 0.2% belongs to the top ten. Specimen: CD8+ T cells from PBMCs. The receptors here all came from a human donor with multiple sclerosis.

The chain combines TRBV9 with TRBJ1-2; D is unclear. Trimming cost V 5 bases and J 1 base, with 6 bases left between them. The CDR3 has 12 residues. Germline values: CDR1 SGDLS, CDR2 YYNGEE. CDR3 sequence reads: CASRDRNYGYTF. The CDR3 nucleotides read TGTGCCAGCAGGGACCGTAACTATGGCTACACCTTC.

The J gene is TRBJ2-5, the V gene TRBV10-3; 9 bases are shared with TRBD1. The CDR3 extends over 15 amino acids. Germline V gene data show CDR1 as ENHRY and CDR2 as SYGVKD. V was clipped by 3 bases and J by 2 bases; unmatched bases: 4. The CDR3 spells CAISDWTGVQETQYF. The CDR3 DNA is TGTGCCATCAGTGATTGGACAGGGGTGCAAGAGACCCAGTACTTC.

This rearrangement joins TRBV7-9 to TRBJ2-3, with D unresolved. V lost 5 bases and J lost 4, with 16 bases in between. The length of the CDR3 is 15 residues. Germline lookup yields CDR1 SEHNR and CDR2 FQNEAQ (reference sequence). In DNA form, the CDR3 reads TGTGCCAGCAGCCCCCCCTTCGGAGTGGCAGATACGCAGTATTTT. Its translation: CASSPPFGVADTQYF.

This clonotype was detected only once. This chain connects TRBV11-1 to TRBJ2-1, with D unclear. Trimming took off 1 base at V and 0 bases at J, with 10 bases between the two ends. Germline V lookup: CDR1 SGHAT, CDR2 FQDESV (reference sequence). This CDR3 comprises 16 residues. CDR3 loop: CASSLDYGPSYNEQFF. As DNA, the CDR3 is TGTGCCAGCAGCTTAGATTACGGTCCCTCCTACAATGAGCAGTTCTTC.

V and J are TRBV29-1 and TRBJ1-1, with 8 bases fitting TRBD1. This CDR3 spans 13 amino acids. The germline gives CDR1 SQVTM, CDR2 ANQGSEA. Trimming at V came to 6 bases and at J to 2 bases, leaving 5 bases not matched to a gene. Here the CDR3 DNA reads TGCAGCGTAGATACAGGGGGAAACACTGAAGCTTTCTTT. It encodes CSVDTGGNTEAFF.